The T cell receptor (beta chain) under discussion was sequenced for a study of cytomegalovirus exposure and HLA in healthy donors. This CDR3 is 14 amino acids long. Germline lookup yields CDR1 SGHNT and CDR2 YYREEE (reference sequence). V gave up 3 bases and J gave up 2 bases; unmatched junction bases: 3. PCR amplification relied on 60 Vbeta primers (plus 13 Jbeta primers). Sequenced by immunoSEQ multiplex PCR; TCRdb stores in-frame clones only, minus some. The sample shows around 210,000 clones, about 77% of them seen only once. The chain is built from TRBV5-4 and TRBJ2-3; 7 bases are shared with TRBD1. The receptor's source is a boy aged 5-17 years in good health and CMV-seronegative. The sample comprised PBMCs. CDR3 sequence (DNA): TGTGCCAGCAGCTCGGGACAGACCACAGATACGCAGTATTTT. The encoded protein is CASSSGQTTDTQYF.